The T cell receptor beta chain under discussion was sequenced for a study of T cell repertoires in cytomegalovirus infection. In the case of this clonotype: Its antigen is not identified.

One entry per CDR3 protein results from TCRdb running MiXCR on the reads. This sample has about 500,000 distinct CDR3 sequences, with around 35% found just once. The CDR3 covers 14 residues. CDR1 and CDR2 from the germline V gene are LNHDA and SQIVND (reference sequence). V gave up 7 bases and J gave up 7 bases; unmatched junction bases: 5. This chain connects TRBV19 to TRBJ1-5, with TRBD1 identical over 12 bases. This specimen consisted of cultured PBMCs, obtained from culture after CMV antigen stimulation. This clonotype originated in a human donor in good health (CMV status not recorded). Some clones in this sample may be carry-over from other donors' samples. The CDR3: CASNPGQGAQPQHF. The CDR3, as DNA: TGTGCCAGTAACCCGGGACAGGGGGCCCAGCCCCAGCATTTT. Looking up the rest from reference TRBV19 and TRBJ1-5 gives the full variable domain: DGGITQSPKYLFRKEGQNVTLSCEQNLNHDAMYWYRQDPGQGLRLIYYSQIVNDFQKGDIAEGYSVSREKKESFPLTVTSAQKNPTAFYLCASNPGQGAQPQHFGDGTRLSIL.